The subject of this entry is one T cell receptor beta chain. Its antigen is as yet unknown. This sample was taken from a study of T cell responses to AZD1222 COVID-19 vaccine. Study details: Second-dose groups at about 4 or about 12 weeks were pooled. Study findings and constraints: The reported proportion of spike-specific TCRs targeting unmutated variant regions was nearly half. Compared with day 0, the breadth and depth of the Spike-specific TCR repertoire rose significantly after two doses of AZD1222. The donor group comprised mostly white British people and more females; the analysis possibly underestimated clonal diversity.

V was cut by 1 base and J by 4 bases, with 7 bases left in between. Looked up from germline, CDR1 is KGHDR and CDR2 is SFDVKD. CDR3 length: 14 residues. Only in-frame clones appear in the TCRdb table, and some are missing; sequencing was by immunoSEQ multiplex PCR. The top ten clones hold around 3.7% of a sample with under 150,000 clones, roughly nine tenths of them seen once. Sequenced here: peripheral blood, sampled on day 0 of AZD1222 vaccination. The chain carries TRBV24-1 and TRBJ1-5; D is unresolved. The sequence was obtained from an adult in good health. CDR3 region: CATSDFGLNQPQHF. DNA of the CDR3: TGTGCCACCAGTGATTTCGGCCTAAATCAGCCCCAGCATTTT.